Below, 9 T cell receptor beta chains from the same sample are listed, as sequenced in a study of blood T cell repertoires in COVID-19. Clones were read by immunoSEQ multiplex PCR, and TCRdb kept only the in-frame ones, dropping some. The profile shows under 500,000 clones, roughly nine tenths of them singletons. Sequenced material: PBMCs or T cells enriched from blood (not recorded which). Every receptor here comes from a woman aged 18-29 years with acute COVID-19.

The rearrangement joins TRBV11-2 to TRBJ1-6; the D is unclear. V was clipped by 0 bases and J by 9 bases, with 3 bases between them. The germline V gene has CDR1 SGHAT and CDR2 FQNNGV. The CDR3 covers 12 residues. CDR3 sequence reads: CASSLDISPLHF. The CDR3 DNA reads TGTGCCAGCAGCTTAGATATTTCACCCCTCCACTTT.

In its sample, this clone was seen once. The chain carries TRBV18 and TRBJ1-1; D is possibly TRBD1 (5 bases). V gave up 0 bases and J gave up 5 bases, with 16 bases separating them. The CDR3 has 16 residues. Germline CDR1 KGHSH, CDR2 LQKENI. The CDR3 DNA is TGTGCCAGCTCACCACCGCTCACAGGCCCAGGGACTGAAGCTTTCTTT. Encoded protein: CASSPPLTGPGTEAFF.

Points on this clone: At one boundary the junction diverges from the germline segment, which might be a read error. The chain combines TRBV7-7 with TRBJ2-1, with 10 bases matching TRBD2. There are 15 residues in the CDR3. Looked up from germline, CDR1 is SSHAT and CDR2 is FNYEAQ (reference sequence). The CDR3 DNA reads TGTGCTAGCAGCTTGAGTAGCGGGGGGCCCAATGAGCAGTTCTTC. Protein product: CASSLSSGGPNEQFF. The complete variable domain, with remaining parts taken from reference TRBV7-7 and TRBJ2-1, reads GAGVSQSPRYKVTKRGQDVTLRCDPISSHATLYWYQQALGQGPEFLTYFNYEAQPDKSGLPSDRFSAERPEGSISTLTIQRTEQRDSAMYRCASSLSSGGPNEQFFGPGTRLTVL.

CDR3 DNA: TGCAGCGCCATATGGGACAGGGCCGAGCAGTACTTC. This translates into CSAIWDRAEQYF. The chain couples TRBV29-1 to TRBJ2-7; 9 bases agree with TRBD1. The CDR3 extends over 12 amino acids. CDR1 SQVTM and CDR2 ANQGSEA come from the germline V gene. V trimming: 7 bases; J trimming: 6 bases; junction bases outside the gene matches: 7.

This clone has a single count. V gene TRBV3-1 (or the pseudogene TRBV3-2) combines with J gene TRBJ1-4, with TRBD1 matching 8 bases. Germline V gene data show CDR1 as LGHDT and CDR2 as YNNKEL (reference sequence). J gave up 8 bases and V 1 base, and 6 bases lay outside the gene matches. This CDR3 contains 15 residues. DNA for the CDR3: TGTGCCAGCAGCCAAGTTGGACAGGGTGGGGAAAAACTGTTTTTT. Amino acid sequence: CASSQVGQGGEKLFF.

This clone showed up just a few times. This chain's CDR3 is CAISAEQGNYGYTF. CDR3 sequence (DNA): TGTGCCATCAGTGCAGAACAGGGGAACTATGGCTACACCTTC. The gene calls are TRBV10-3 and TRBJ1-2, with 7 bases that match TRBD1. Unmatched junction bases numbered 4, after V lost 4 bases and J lost 2 bases. CDR1 and CDR2 from the germline V gene are ENHRY and SYGVKD. The CDR3 contains 14 residues.

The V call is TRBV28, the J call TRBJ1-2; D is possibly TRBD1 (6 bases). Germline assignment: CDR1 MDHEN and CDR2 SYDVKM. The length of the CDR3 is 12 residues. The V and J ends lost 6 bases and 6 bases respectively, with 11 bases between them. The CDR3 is CASRQQGDGYTF. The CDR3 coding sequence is TGTGCCAGCAGACAACAGGGAGATGGCTACACCTTC.

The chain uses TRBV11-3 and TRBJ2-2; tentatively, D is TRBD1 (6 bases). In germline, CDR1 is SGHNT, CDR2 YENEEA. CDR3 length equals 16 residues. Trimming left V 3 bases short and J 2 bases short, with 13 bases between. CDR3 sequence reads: CASSFSGASNTGELFF. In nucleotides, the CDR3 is TGTGCCAGCAGCTTCTCAGGGGCTTCAAACACCGGGGAGCTGTTTTTT.

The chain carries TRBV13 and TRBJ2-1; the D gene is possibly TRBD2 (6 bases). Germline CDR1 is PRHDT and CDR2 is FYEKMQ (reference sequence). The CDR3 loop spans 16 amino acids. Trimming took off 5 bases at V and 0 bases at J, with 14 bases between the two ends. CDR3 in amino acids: CASSNPGLSSYNEQFF. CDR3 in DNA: TGTGCCAGCAGCAATCCGGGACTGAGCTCCTACAATGAGCAGTTCTTC.